Listed below are T cell receptor beta chains from one sample, sequenced in a study of response to subunit inactivated influenza vaccine. MiXCR, applied by TCRdb to the RT-PCR reads, yields one record per CDR3 protein. The sample yields 650,000 to 800,000 distinct CDR3 sequences, roughly 18% seen once. This specimen was PBMCs from blood, taken about 5 days after vaccination. Receptor source: a man aged 50-60 years who received an inactivated influenza vaccine. CDR3s include the opening cysteine and the closing phenylalanine or tryptophan. D genes are given only for firm matches. The size entry is marked missing in some rows and otherwise reads once, few, many or a size class.

abundance	v_gene	len	j_gene	d_gene	CDR3nt	CDR3aa
few	TRBV20-1	16	TRBJ2-1	.	TGCAGTGCTAGTCGTGACGGGGGAGGCTCCTACAATGAGCAGTTCTTC	CSASRDGGGSYNEQFF
.	TRBV9	16	TRBJ1-6	.	TGTGCCAGCAGCGTAGAGGACTATAACTATAATTCACCCCTCCACTTT	CASSVEDYNYNSPLHF
many	TRBV12-3/TRBV12-4	14	TRBJ2-7	TRBD1	TGTGCCAGCAGGGGCCGGACAGGGGATTACGAGCAGTACTTC	CASRGRTGDYEQYF
many	TRBV4-3	15	TRBJ2-7	TRBD1	TGCGCCAGCAGCCAAGCGAGGGGGCTAAACTACGAGCAGTACTTC	CASSQARGLNYEQYF
.	TRBV4-2	15	TRBJ2-7	TRBD2	TGTGCCAGCAGCCAAGGAACGAGCGGGAGGAATGAGCAGTACTTC	CASSQGTSGRNEQYF
.	TRBV28	15	TRBJ2-3	.	TGTGCCAGCAGTTCATACAGGGATAGCACAGATACGCAGTATTTT	CASSSYRDSTDTQYF
.	TRBV11-3	16	TRBJ2-3	.	TGTGCCAGCAGCTATAGTGGGGGAGATAGCCCAGATACGCAGTATTTT	CASSYSGGDSPDTQYF
many	TRBV12-3/TRBV12-4	14	TRBJ2-5	TRBD1	TGTGCCAGCAGTTTAGGGGGACAGGGAGAGACCCAGTACTTC	CASSLGGQGETQYF
.	TRBV4-2	14	TRBJ1-2	TRBD1	TGTGCCAGCAGCCCAACGGACAGGGGTGATGGCTACACCTTC	CASSPTDRGDGYTF
few	TRBV5-6	18	TRBJ2-6	.	TGTGCCAGCAGCCTACCGGCCCCCCGGGGCTCTGGGGCCAACGTCCTGACTTTC	CASSLPAPRGSGANVLTF
.	TRBV7-8	15	TRBJ1-6	.	TGTGCCAGCAGCTTAGGGTCCGGGTTTGGTTCACCCCTCCACTTT	CASSLGSGFGSPLHF
.	TRBV12-3/TRBV12-4	14	TRBJ1-1	.	TGTGCCAGCAGTTTAGCGCAGTGGAACACTGAAGCTTTCTTT	CASSLAQWNTEAFF
.	TRBV12-3/TRBV12-4	15	TRBJ2-3	.	TGTGCCAGCAGTTTAGACCGGAGAAGCACAGATACGCAGTATTTT	CASSLDRRSTDTQYF
few	TRBV20-1	15	TRBJ2-1	.	TGCAGTGCTAGACGAGCCGGGGGTGCCTACAATGAGCAGTTCTTC	CSARRAGGAYNEQFF
.	TRBV7-9	14	TRBJ1-6	.	TGTGCCAGCAGTTTACAGGGTTTAAGTTCACCCCTCCACTTT	CASSLQGLSSPLHF
few	TRBV11-2	17	TRBJ2-1	TRBD2	TGTGCCAGCAGCTCCTTAGCGGGGGGAATTTCCTACAATGAGCAGTTCTTC	CASSSLAGGISYNEQFF